Each of the 3 T cell receptor beta chains below was sequenced from the same sample in a study of graft-versus-host responses after intestinal transplantation. These receptors have no known antigen. The assay was immunoSEQ multiplex PCR, and TCRdb's table has in-frame clones only and misses some. The sample yields about 86,000 clones, about 87% seen once. The sample here was unstimulated CD4+ T cells sorted from spleen or lymph node cells, taken before transplant. The receptors originated from a human donor who was the organ donor for an intestinal transplant.

The V and J genes are TRBV6-1 and TRBJ2-7, with TRBD2 identical over 11 bases. Trimming at V came to 0 bases and at J to 2 bases, leaving 0 bases not matched to a gene. The CDR3 consists of 15 residues. The V gene's germline CDR1 is MNHNS and CDR2 SASEGT. CDR3 loop: CASSEASGGAYEQYF. The CDR3 region has the DNA TGTGCCAGCAGTGAAGCTAGCGGGGGGGCCTACGAGCAGTACTTC.

This clone came up once. The genes are TRBV12-5 and TRBJ2-7; D might be TRBD1 (5 bases). This CDR3 is built from 14 residues. The germline V gene encodes CDR1 LGHNT and CDR2 FRNRAP. V lost 4 bases and J 0 bases, leaving 10 bases between the germline ends. CDR3 sequence (DNA): TGTGCTAGTGGTTCCCCGACAGTCTCCTACGAGCAGTACTTC. Its protein product is CASGSPTVSYEQYF. Full variable domain (remainder filled in from reference TRBV12-5 and TRBJ2-7): DARVTQTPRHKVTEMGQEVTMRCQPILGHNTVFWYRQTMMQGLELLAYFRNRAPLDDSGMPKDRFSAEMPDATLATLKIQPSEPRDSAVYFCASGSPTVSYEQYFGPGTRLTVT.

The chain joins TRBV9 to TRBJ1-2, with 7 nucleotides matching TRBD1. J lost 4 bases, V lost 4 bases, and 7 bases had no gene match. This CDR3 region has 14 residues. Germline V gene data show CDR1 as SGDLS and CDR2 as YYNGEE. The CDR3 nucleotides read TGTGCCAGCAGCCCATTAGGGACAGTCTATGGCTACACCTTC. Translating it yields CASSPLGTVYGYTF.